These T cell receptor beta chains were read from a single sample in a study of blood T cells in healthy people across ages. Each CDR3 protein is one row after TCRdb ran MiXCR on the 5' RACE reads. The table shows 760,000 or so distinct CDR3 sequences, with approximately 25% occurring only once. This sample also belongs to another study, concerning T cells of mothers and their children.

The sequenced sample was blood. The receptors shown here come from a boy aged 5-17 years in good health. The CDR3 runs from the conserved cysteine through the conserved F or W. The order of the fields is J gene, D gene, clone size, V gene, CDR3 protein, CDR3 DNA. The D gene is left open where the match is weak. For some rows the clone size is stated as once, few or many, or as a class when expanded; others skip it.

j_call: TRBJ2-7
d_call: -
clone_size: once
v_call: TRBV20-1
cdr3_aa: CSARSPSSYEQYF
cdr3_nt: TGCAGTGCCAGGAGCCCAAGCTCCTACGAGCAGTACTTC

j_call: TRBJ2-5
d_call: -
clone_size: few
v_call: TRBV28
cdr3_aa: CASTLGGGETQYF
cdr3_nt: TGTGCCAGCACCCTGGGGGGAGGAGAGACCCAGTACTTC

j_call: TRBJ2-5
d_call: TRBD2
clone_size: few
v_call: TRBV11-2
cdr3_aa: CASSLEPRLAGGRETQYF
cdr3_nt: TGTGCCAGCAGCTTAGAGCCCAGACTAGCGGGAGGCCGGGAGACCCAGTACTTC

j_call: TRBJ2-7
d_call: TRBD1
clone_size: few
v_call: TRBV7-9
cdr3_aa: CASSSGTGVRQQYF
cdr3_nt: TGTGCCAGCAGCTCCGGGACAGGGGTTCGGCAGCAGTACTTC

j_call: TRBJ2-1
d_call: TRBD2
clone_size: -
v_call: TRBV6-2/TRBV6-3
cdr3_aa: CTSSRGLAGYNEQFF
cdr3_nt: TGTACCAGCAGTCGTGGACTAGCGGGTTACAATGAGCAGTTCTTC

j_call: TRBJ2-2
d_call: -
clone_size: few
v_call: TRBV5-4
cdr3_aa: CASSQGQVNTGELFF
cdr3_nt: TGTGCCAGCAGCCAAGGTCAGGTGAACACCGGGGAGCTGTTTTTT

j_call: TRBJ2-3
d_call: -
clone_size: -
v_call: TRBV29-1
cdr3_aa: CSVEPFQTDTQYF
cdr3_nt: TGCAGCGTCGAACCCTTCCAGACAGATACGCAGTATTTT

j_call: TRBJ1-4
d_call: -
clone_size: few
v_call: TRBV29-1
cdr3_aa: CSVEVKAGPEKLFF
cdr3_nt: TGCAGCGTTGAGGTAAAGGCAGGACCTGAAAAACTGTTTTTT

j_call: TRBJ2-1
d_call: TRBD2
clone_size: -
v_call: TRBV7-3
cdr3_aa: CASSPRLAGRSEQFF
cdr3_nt: TGTGCCAGCAGCCCAAGGCTAGCGGGAAGGAGTGAGCAGTTCTTC

j_call: TRBJ2-7
d_call: -
clone_size: -
v_call: TRBV6-5
cdr3_aa: CASSYSGPRYEQYF
cdr3_nt: TGTGCCAGCAGTTACTCTGGACCCCGTTACGAGCAGTACTTC

j_call: TRBJ2-6
d_call: -
clone_size: -
v_call: TRBV14
cdr3_aa: CASSQDVRGSGANVLTF
cdr3_nt: TGTGCCAGCAGCCAAGACGTTCGGGGTTCTGGGGCCAACGTCCTGACTTTC

j_call: TRBJ1-3
d_call: -
clone_size: -
v_call: TRBV6-5
cdr3_aa: CASSQQRSGNTIYF
cdr3_nt: TGTGCCAGCAGTCAACAGCGCTCGGGAAACACCATATATTTT

j_call: TRBJ2-1
d_call: TRBD2
clone_size: -
v_call: TRBV7-3
cdr3_aa: CASSLGGVLAANNEQFF
cdr3_nt: TGTGCCAGCAGCTTGGGGGGGGTTCTAGCGGCTAACAATGAGCAGTTCTTC

j_call: TRBJ2-1
d_call: -
clone_size: few
v_call: TRBV24-1
cdr3_aa: CATSDFSYKERFF
cdr3_nt: TGTGCCACCAGTGATTTCTCTTATAAAGAGCGGTTCTTC